Below, 2 T cell receptor beta chains from the same sample are listed, as sequenced in a study of metastatic and nonmetastatic thyroid tumors. TCRdb reanalyzed the PCR reads via MiXCR. The sample includes about 40,000 clones, around 17% of them seen just once. Treatment of any kind had been given to no patient before thyroid surgery. The sequenced sample consisted of blood. The receptor set was obtained from a female donor with papillary thyroid cancer or a benign thyroid nodule (not recorded which). Some clones in this sample may be carry-over from other donors' samples.

This clone occurred many times. Other DNA sequences of this sample code for an identical CDR3. The chain employs TRBV28 and TRBJ1-2; perhaps TRBD1 as D (5 bases). CDR1 is MDHEN and CDR2 is SYDVKM in the germline V gene. This CDR3 has 13 residues. CDR3 nucleotide sequence: TGTGCTACGGCCCCCCAGGGTTGGGGCGGCTACACCTTC. Protein: CATAPQGWGGYTF.

This clone occurred many times. This chain uses TRBV14 with TRBJ2-1; D uncertain. Trimming cost V 3 bases and J 3 bases, with 6 bases left between them. Germline V gene data show CDR1 as SGHDN and CDR2 as FVKESK. CDR3 length: 13 amino acids. Written as DNA, the CDR3 is TGTGCCAGCAGCCAGGCCCTCTACAATGAGCAGTTCTTC. Translation: CASSQALYNEQFF. Using reference TRBV14 and TRBJ2-1 for the parts outside the CDR3, the full variable domain is EAGVTQFPSHSVIEKGQTVTLRCDPISGHDNLYWYRRVMGKEIKFLLHFVKESKQDESGMPNNRFLAERTGGTYSTLKVQPAELEDSGVYFCASSQALYNEQFFGPGTRLTVL.